The entry below gives a single T cell receptor beta chain sequence along with its context. Deep-level assay runs were performed. Here immunoSEQ multiplex PCR was the method, and the copy in TCRdb shows in-frame clones only, minus some. The sample lists hundreds of thousands of clones; 80% to 95% were seen once. This specimen comes from a study of shared clonotypes between healthy human individuals. Background on the study: A couple of female and a few male donors aged 18 to 49 were enrolled.

The germline gives CDR1 MNHEY, CDR2 SMNVEV (reference sequence). The J segment lost 4 bases and the V segment lost 4 bases, leaving 7 bases of the junction unmatched. CDR3 size: 15 residues. Naive CD8 cells, CD45RO-negative and positively selected for CCR7, excluded terminally differentiated effector memory CD45RA+ cells. Source material: naive CD8+ T cells sorted from blood. This chain connects TRBV27 to TRBJ2-3; 8 positions agree with TRBD2. This TCR derives from a man in his thirties or forties in good health. The CDR3 loop reads CASSYSGISPDTQYF. CDR3 bases: TGTGCCAGCAGTTATAGCGGGATCTCCCCAGATACGCAGTATTTT.